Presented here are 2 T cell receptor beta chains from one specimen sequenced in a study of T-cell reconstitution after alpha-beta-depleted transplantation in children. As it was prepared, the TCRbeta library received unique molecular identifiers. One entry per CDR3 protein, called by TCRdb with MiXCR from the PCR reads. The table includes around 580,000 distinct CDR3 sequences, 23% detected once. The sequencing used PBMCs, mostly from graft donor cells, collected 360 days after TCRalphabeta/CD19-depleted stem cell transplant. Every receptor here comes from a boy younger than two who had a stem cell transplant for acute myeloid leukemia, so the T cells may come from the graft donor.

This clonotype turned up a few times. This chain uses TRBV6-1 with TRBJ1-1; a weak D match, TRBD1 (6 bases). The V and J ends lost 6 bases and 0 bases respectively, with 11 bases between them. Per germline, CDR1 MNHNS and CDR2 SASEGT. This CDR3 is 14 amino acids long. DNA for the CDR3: TGTGCCAGCAGGCAGGGGACCATGAACACTGAAGCTTTCTTT. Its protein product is CASRQGTMNTEAFF.

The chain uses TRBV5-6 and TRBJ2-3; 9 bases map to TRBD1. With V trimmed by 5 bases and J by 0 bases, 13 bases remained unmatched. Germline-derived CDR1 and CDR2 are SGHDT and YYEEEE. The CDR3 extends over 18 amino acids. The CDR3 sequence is CASRPDRGGSLSTDTQYF. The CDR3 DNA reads TGTGCCAGCAGACCGGACAGGGGAGGTTCGCTTAGCACAGATACGCAGTATTTT. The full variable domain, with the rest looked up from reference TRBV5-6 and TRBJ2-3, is DAGVTQSPTHLIKTRGQQVTLRCSPKSGHDTVSWYQQALGQGPQFIFQYYEEEERQRGNFPDRFSGHQFPNYSSELNVNALLLGDSALYLCASRPDRGGSLSTDTQYFGPGTRLTVL.